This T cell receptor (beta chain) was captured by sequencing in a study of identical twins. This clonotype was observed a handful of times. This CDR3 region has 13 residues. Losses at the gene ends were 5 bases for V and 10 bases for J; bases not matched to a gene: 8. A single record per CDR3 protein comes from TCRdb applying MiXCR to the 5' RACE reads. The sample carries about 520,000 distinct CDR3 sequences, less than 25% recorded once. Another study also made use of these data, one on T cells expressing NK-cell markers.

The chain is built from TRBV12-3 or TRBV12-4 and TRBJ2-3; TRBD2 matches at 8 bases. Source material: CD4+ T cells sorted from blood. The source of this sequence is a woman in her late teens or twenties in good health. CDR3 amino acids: CASSPVGLVAQYF. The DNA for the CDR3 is TGTGCCAGCAGTCCCGTGGGACTAGTGGCGCAGTATTTT.